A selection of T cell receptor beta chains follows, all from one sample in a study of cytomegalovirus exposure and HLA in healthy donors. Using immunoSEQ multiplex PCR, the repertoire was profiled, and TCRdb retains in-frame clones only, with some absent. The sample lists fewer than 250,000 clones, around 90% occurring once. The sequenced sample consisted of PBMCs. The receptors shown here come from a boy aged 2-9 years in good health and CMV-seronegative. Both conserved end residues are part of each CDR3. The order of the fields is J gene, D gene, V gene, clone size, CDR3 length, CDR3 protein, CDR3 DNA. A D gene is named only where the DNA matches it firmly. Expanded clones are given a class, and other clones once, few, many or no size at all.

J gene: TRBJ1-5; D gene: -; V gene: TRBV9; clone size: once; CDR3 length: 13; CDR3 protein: CASSRDSNQPQHF; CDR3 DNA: TGTGCCAGCTCCAGGGATAGCAATCAGCCCCAGCATTTT
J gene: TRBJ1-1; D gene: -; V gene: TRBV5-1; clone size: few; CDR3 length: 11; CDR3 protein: CASSQNTEAFF; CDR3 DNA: TGCGCCAGCAGCCAGAACACTGAAGCTTTCTTT
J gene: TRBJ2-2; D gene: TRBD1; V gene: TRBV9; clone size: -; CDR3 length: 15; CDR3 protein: CASSVRDSNTGELFF; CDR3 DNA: TGTGCCAGCAGCGTTAGGGACAGTAACACCGGGGAGCTGTTTTTT
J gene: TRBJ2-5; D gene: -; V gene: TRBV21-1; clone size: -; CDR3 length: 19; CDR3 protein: CASSTNRQPSGRLGETQYF; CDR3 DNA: TGTGCCAGCAGCACCAATCGACAGCCTAGCGGGAGGCTTGGAGAGACCCAGTACTTC
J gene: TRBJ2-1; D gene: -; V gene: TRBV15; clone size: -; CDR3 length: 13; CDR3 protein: CATRLSLDNEQFF; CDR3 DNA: TGTGCCACCAGACTGAGCCTGGACAATGAGCAGTTCTTC
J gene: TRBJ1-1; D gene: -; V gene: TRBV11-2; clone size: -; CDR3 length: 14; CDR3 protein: CASSRPGDYTEAFF; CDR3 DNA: TGTGCCAGCAGCCGCCCCGGTGACTACACTGAAGCTTTCTTT
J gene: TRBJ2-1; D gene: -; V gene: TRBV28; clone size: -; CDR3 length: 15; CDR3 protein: CASSLLKSGVNEQFF; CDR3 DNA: TGTGCCAGCAGTCTCCTCAAGTCGGGGGTCAATGAGCAGTTCTTC
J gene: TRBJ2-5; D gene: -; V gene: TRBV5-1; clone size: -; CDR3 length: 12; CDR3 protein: CASSLSGETQYF; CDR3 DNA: TGCGCCAGCAGCTTGTCCGGGGAGACCCAGTACTTC
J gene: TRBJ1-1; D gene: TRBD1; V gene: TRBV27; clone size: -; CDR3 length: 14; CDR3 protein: CASSQQGDYTEAFF; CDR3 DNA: TGTGCCAGCAGTCAACAGGGGGATTACACTGAAGCTTTCTTT
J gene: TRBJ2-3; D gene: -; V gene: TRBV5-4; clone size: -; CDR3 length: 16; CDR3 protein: CASSLVRRDGTDTQYF; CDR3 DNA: TGTGCCAGCAGCTTGGTCAGGCGGGACGGCACAGATACGCAGTATTTT
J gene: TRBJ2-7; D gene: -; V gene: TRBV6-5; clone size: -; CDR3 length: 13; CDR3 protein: CASTSPAGSEQYF; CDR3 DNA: TGTGCCAGCACCAGCCCAGCGGGTAGCGAGCAGTACTTC
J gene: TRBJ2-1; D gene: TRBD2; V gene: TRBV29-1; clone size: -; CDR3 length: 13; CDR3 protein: CSVGSGLGGGQFF; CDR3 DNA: TGCAGCGTTGGTAGCGGGCTAGGCGGGGGGCAGTTCTTC
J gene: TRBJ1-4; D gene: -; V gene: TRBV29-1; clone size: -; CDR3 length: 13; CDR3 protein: CSVEGRANEKLFF; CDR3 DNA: TGCAGCGTTGAAGGCAGGGCGAATGAAAAACTGTTTTTT
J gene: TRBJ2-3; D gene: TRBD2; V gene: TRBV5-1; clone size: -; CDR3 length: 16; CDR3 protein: CASSLGAGDGTDTQYF; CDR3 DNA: TGCGCCAGCAGCTTGGGAGCGGGAGATGGGACAGATACGCAGTATTTT
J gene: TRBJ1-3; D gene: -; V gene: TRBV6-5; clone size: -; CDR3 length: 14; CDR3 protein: CASRKDNPGNTIYF; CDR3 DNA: TGTGCCAGCAGAAAGGACAACCCTGGAAACACCATATATTTT
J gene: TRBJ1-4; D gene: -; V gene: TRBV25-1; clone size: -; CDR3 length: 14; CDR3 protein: CASSEGSTNEKLFF; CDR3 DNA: TGTGCCAGCAGCGAGGGTTCAACTAATGAAAAACTGTTTTTT
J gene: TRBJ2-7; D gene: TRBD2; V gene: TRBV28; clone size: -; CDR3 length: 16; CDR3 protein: CASSSYASGGPYEQYF; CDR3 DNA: TGTGCCAGCAGTTCCTACGCTAGCGGGGGCCCATACGAGCAGTACTTC
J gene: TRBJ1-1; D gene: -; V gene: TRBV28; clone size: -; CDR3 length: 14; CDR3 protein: CASSKVQGANEAFF; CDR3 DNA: TGTGCCAGCAGCAAAGTACAGGGAGCTAATGAAGCTTTCTTT
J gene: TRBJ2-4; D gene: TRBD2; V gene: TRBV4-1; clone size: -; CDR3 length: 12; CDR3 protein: CASNGGGDIQYF; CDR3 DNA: TGCGCCAGCAATGGGGGGGGAGACATTCAGTACTTC
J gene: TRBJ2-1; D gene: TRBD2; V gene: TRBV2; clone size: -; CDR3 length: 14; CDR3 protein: CASSATSGGYEQFF; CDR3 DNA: TGTGCCAGCAGTGCGACTAGCGGGGGCTATGAGCAGTTCTTC
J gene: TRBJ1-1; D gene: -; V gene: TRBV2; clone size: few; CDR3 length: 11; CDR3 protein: CASRTNTEAFF; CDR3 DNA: TGTGCCAGCAGAACTAACACTGAAGCTTTCTTT
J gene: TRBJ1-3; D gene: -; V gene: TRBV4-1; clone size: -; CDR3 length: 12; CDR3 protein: CASSREGNTIYF; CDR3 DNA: TGCGCCAGCAGCCGTGAGGGAAACACCATATATTTT
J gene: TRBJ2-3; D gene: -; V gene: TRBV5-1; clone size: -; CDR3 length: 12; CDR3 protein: CASSSATDTQYF; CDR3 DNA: TGCGCCAGCAGCTCAGCGACAGATACGCAGTATTTT
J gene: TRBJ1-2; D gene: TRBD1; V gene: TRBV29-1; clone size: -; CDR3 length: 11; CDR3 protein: CSVPGQGAPTF; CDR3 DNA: TGCAGCGTTCCTGGACAGGGGGCTCCCACCTTC
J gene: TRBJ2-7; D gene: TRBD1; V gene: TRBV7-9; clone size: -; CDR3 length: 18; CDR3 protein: CASSSYRNLGQGTYEQYF; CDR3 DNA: TGTGCCAGCAGCTCTTATCGAAATCTCGGACAGGGGACTTACGAGCAGTACTTC
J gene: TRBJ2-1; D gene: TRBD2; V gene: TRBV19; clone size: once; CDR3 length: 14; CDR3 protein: CASRPRTSRNEQFF; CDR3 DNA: TGTGCCAGTAGGCCTAGGACTAGCCGGAATGAGCAGTTCTTC
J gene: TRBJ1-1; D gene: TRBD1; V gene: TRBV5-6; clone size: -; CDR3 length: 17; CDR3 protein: CASSLATGTGDNTEAFF; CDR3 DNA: TGTGCCAGCAGTTTGGCCACCGGGACAGGGGATAACACTGAAGCTTTCTTT
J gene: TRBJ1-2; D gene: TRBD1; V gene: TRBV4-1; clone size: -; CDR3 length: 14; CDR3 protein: CASSQLTGVNGYTF; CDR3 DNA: TGCGCCAGCAGCCAATTGACAGGGGTTAATGGCTACACCTTC
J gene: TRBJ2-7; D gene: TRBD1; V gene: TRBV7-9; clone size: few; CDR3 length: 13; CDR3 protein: CASSGQETYEQYF; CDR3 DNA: TGTGCCAGCAGCGGACAGGAAACCTACGAGCAGTACTTC
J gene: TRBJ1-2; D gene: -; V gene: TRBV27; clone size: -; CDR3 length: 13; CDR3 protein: CASSLQGFVGYTF; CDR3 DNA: TGTGCCAGCAGTTTACAGGGTTTTGTTGGCTACACCTTC
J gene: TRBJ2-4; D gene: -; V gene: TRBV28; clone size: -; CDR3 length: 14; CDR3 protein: CASSSQRNWDIQYF; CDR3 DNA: TGTGCCAGCAGTTCCCAGAGGAATTGGGACATTCAGTACTTC
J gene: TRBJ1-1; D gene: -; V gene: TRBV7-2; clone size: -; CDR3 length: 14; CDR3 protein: CASSSPGVDTEAFF; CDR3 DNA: TGTGCCAGCAGCTCCCCCGGGGTGGACACTGAAGCTTTCTTT